A single sample gave rise to the 29 T cell receptor beta chains below, sequenced in a study of T cell responses to AZD1222 COVID-19 vaccine. Assay used: immunoSEQ multiplex PCR; TCRdb lists only in-frame clones, some missing. The table shows 75,000 to 95,000 clones, with under 95% occurring only once. Here the sequenced sample was peripheral blood, taken on day 0 of MenACWY control vaccination. These receptors originate from an adult in good health.

The chain employs TRBV19 and TRBJ1-4; D unclear. CDR3 size: 14 residues. V was trimmed by 3 bases and J by 7 bases, leaving 12 bases between them. Germline V gives CDR1 LNHDA, CDR2 SQIVND (reference sequence). The CDR3: CASSMLGAGEKLFF. DNA for the CDR3: TGTGCCAGTAGTATGCTGGGAGCTGGTGAAAAACTGTTTTTT.

The gene calls are TRBV29-1 and TRBJ2-7; no clear D gene. Germline CDR1 SQVTM, CDR2 ANQGSEA. This CDR3 is 12 amino acids long. V was pared by 2 bases and J by 0 bases, with 5 bases between. In DNA, the CDR3 is TGCAGCGTTGAAACATTCTCCTACGAGCAGTACTTC. This gives the protein CSVETFSYEQYF.

The rearrangement joins TRBV5-1 to TRBJ2-5; TRBD2 matches at 12 bases. This CDR3 contains 15 residues. Germline V gene data show CDR1 as SGHRS and CDR2 as YFSETQ. J lost 5 bases, V lost 4 bases, and 6 bases had no gene match. The CDR3 here is CASSATSGSYETQYF. DNA of the CDR3: TGCGCCAGCAGCGCGACTAGCGGGAGTTACGAGACCCAGTACTTC.

The V call is TRBV21-1, the J call TRBJ2-1; the tabulated D call, TRBD1, remains unverified against the DNA. TRBV21-1 is a pseudogene segment. This CDR3 has 23 amino acids. CDR3 loop: CASPQGEQADPWASPRAYNEQFF. The CDR3 DNA is TGTGCCAGCCCACAGGGAGAGCAGGCGGACCCGTGGGCCTCACCCCGGGCTTACAATGAGCAGTTCTTC.

This chain connects TRBV24-1 to TRBJ1-6, with D unclear. The V and J ends lost 9 bases and 0 bases respectively, with 11 bases between them. CDR1 is KGHDR, CDR2 SFDVKD, per germline. CDR3 length: 15 residues. For the CDR3, the DNA is TGTGCCACCGAACACGCTAGCTCCTATAATTCACCCCTCCACTTT. It yields the protein CATEHASSYNSPLHF.

The chain carries TRBV6-2 or TRBV6-3 and TRBJ1-5, with TRBD1 as a possible D gene (5 bases). The CDR3 sequence is 13 residues long. The ends were cut back, 4 bases at V and 6 bases at J, with 10 bases in the middle. Germline CDR1 reads MNHEY; CDR2 reads SVGEGT. The chain's CDR3 is CASSFSGTQPQHF. DNA of the CDR3: TGTGCCAGCAGTTTCTCGGGGACTCAGCCCCAGCATTTT.

This chain links TRBV3-1 (or the pseudogene TRBV3-2) with TRBJ1-2; D may be TRBD1 (5 bases). The ends were cut back, 2 bases at V and 6 bases at J, with 16 bases in the middle. The CDR3 is 15 residues long. Per the germline V gene, CDR1 is LGHDT and CDR2 is YNNKEL (reference sequence). CDR3 coding DNA: TGTGCCAGCAGCCAACAGGGAGACAGTAGTAATGGCTACACCTTC. It is translated as CASSQQGDSSNGYTF.

The gene calls are TRBV5-1 and TRBJ2-3; no reliable D call. This CDR3 spans 14 amino acids. CDR1 and CDR2 from the germline V gene are SGHRS and YFSETQ. The V and J ends lost 4 bases and 0 bases respectively, with 9 bases between them. As DNA, the CDR3 is TGCGCCAGCAGCCGACAAGGGAGCACAGATACGCAGTATTTT. Amino acids: CASSRQGSTDTQYF.

The V call is TRBV12-3 or TRBV12-4, the J call TRBJ1-4; a possible D gene is TRBD1 (5 bases). The V gene lost 5 bases and the J gene lost 7 bases, with 11 bases spanning the gap. The CDR3 spans 13 residues. CDR3 amino acids: CASSAQEAEKLFF. The DNA for the CDR3 is TGTGCCAGCAGTGCACAGGAGGCTGAAAAACTGTTTTTT.

The J gene is TRBJ2-5, the V gene TRBV30; D perhaps matches TRBD2 (6 bases). Trimming shortened V by 3 bases and J by 4 bases, and 21 bases separated the two germline ends. This CDR3 spans 16 amino acids. Per germline, CDR1 GTSNPN and CDR2 SVGIG (reference sequence). CDR3 in amino acids: CAWSIATRGVGETQYF. In nucleotides, the CDR3 is TGTGCCTGGAGCATCGCCACACGCGGGGTAGGAGAGACCCAGTACTTC.

The DNA for the CDR3 is TGCGCCAGCAGCCAAGGACAGGGCCTGGGGGGCTACACCTTC. It translates to CASSQGQGLGGYTF. The chain is built from TRBV4-3 and TRBJ1-2, with 7 positions matching TRBD1. V gave up 1 base and J gave up 8 bases; unmatched junction bases: 7. This CDR3 is 14 amino acids long. Per germline, CDR1 LGHNA and CDR2 YSLEER.

This chain links TRBV29-1 with TRBJ2-6; TRBD1 matches at 7 bases. Germline V gives CDR1 SQVTM, CDR2 ANQGSEA. The CDR3 is 16 amino acids. Germline trimming cut 4 bases from V and 1 base from J; bases unmatched to any gene: 7. The CDR3 DNA sequence: TGCAGCGTTGTTGGCGACAGGGCATCTGGGGCCAACGTCCTGACTTTC. Its protein product is CSVVGDRASGANVLTF.

The chain combines TRBV19 with TRBJ2-7, with D hard to call. Per germline, CDR1 LNHDA and CDR2 SQIVND (reference sequence). Trimming took 6 bases from V and 5 from J, leaving 14 bases between them. The CDR3 length is 13 residues. Here the CDR3 reads CASRMQGSHEQYF. For the CDR3, the DNA is TGTGCCAGTAGGATGCAAGGGTCCCACGAGCAGTACTTC.

The chain combines TRBV7-9 with TRBJ2-2, with D tentatively TRBD2 (6 bases). CDR3 length: 14 residues. Trimming cost V 4 bases and J 6 bases, with 12 bases left between them. CDR1 is SEHNR, CDR2 FQNEAQ, per germline (reference sequence). CDR3 DNA: TGTGCCAGCAGCTCCCGCGGGGTACCCGGGGAGCTGTTTTTT. Translated: CASSSRGVPGELFF. The full variable domain, completed using reference TRBV7-9 and TRBJ2-2, is DTGVSQNPRHKITKRGQNVTFRCDPISEHNRLYWYRQTLGQGPEFLTYFQNEAQLEKSRLLSDRFSAERPKGSFSTLEIQRTEQGDSAMYLCASSSRGVPGELFFGEGSRLTVL.

V usage is TRBV3-1 (or the pseudogene TRBV3-2) and J usage is TRBJ2-1; 7 bases fit TRBD2. The trim removed 0 bases at V and 7 bases at J, leaving 6 bases unmatched. The CDR3 has 15 amino acids. Per germline, CDR1 LGHDT and CDR2 YNNKEL (reference sequence). The chain's CDR3 is CASSQDGGSWNEQFF. CDR3 nucleotide sequence: TGTGCCAGCAGCCAAGATGGCGGGAGTTGGAATGAGCAGTTCTTC.

The V call is TRBV19, the J call TRBJ1-6; D is undetermined. Germline CDR1 is LNHDA and CDR2 is SQIVND (reference sequence). The CDR3 consists of 12 residues. V was cut by 4 bases and J by 14 bases, with 12 bases left in between. CDR3 bases: TGTGCCAGTAGTAGTGGTCCTCGGGCCCTCCACTTT. Amino acids: CASSSGPRALHF.

The count of this clone is one. This chain joins TRBV7-8 and TRBJ1-1; D possibly corresponds to TRBD1 (5 bases). Germline CDR1 is SGHVS and CDR2 is FQNEAQ. V lost 5 bases and J 1 base, leaving 14 bases between the germline ends. CDR3 size: 15 residues. The DNA for the CDR3 is TGTGCCAGCAGCCCCGGGGCTGTCAGGAACACTGAAGCTTTCTTT. Protein: CASSPGAVRNTEAFF.

This clone was seen once. The rearrangement joins TRBV4-3 to TRBJ2-7; 7 positions agree with TRBD2. The CDR3 has 16 residues. With V trimmed by 0 bases and J by 4 bases, 9 bases remained unmatched. Germline V gene data show CDR1 as LGHNA and CDR2 as YSLEER. CDR3 DNA: TGCGCCAGCAGCCAAGATGGGATAGCGGGCGGTTACGAGCAGTACTTC. Protein sequence: CASSQDGIAGGYEQYF.

The chain uses TRBV3-1 (or the pseudogene TRBV3-2) and TRBJ2-2; D is possibly TRBD2 (5 bases). V was clipped by 4 bases and J by 4 bases, with 10 bases between them. CDR3 length: 14 amino acids. CDR1 is LGHDT and CDR2 is YNNKEL in the germline V gene (reference sequence). The CDR3 nucleotides are TGTGCCAGCAGCCGGGCGAGCGGCACCGGGGAGCTGTTTTTT. It specifies CASSRASGTGELFF.

V and J are TRBV1 and TRBJ1-5; the listed D gene, TRBD1, was not tested against the DNA. TRBV1 is tagged as a pseudogene. CDR3 size: 16 residues. The CDR3 nucleotides read TGCACCAGCAGCACAATCACAGGGTTTAGCAATCAGCCCCAGCATTTT. Amino acids: CTSSTITGFSNQPQHF.

The chain is built from TRBV5-6 and TRBJ1-6, with 8 bases lining up with TRBD1. Germline trimming cut 4 bases from V and 8 bases from J; bases unmatched to any gene: 5. CDR1 is SGHDT, CDR2 YYEEEE, per germline. The CDR3 has 14 residues. Written as DNA, the CDR3 is TGTGCCAGCAGCCCAGGGGGCTTTTATTCACCCCTCCACTTT. It is translated as CASSPGGFYSPLHF. The full variable domain, rest sourced from reference TRBV5-6 and TRBJ1-6, is DAGVTQSPTHLIKTRGQQVTLRCSPKSGHDTVSWYQQALGQGPQFIFQYYEEEERQRGNFPDRFSGHQFPNYSSELNVNALLLGDSALYLCASSPGGFYSPLHFGNGTRLTVT.

This sequence joins TRBV9 and TRBJ2-1; TRBD1 might be the D (6 bases). CDR1 SGDLS and CDR2 YYNGEE come from the germline V gene. Trimming shortened V by 0 bases and J by 0 bases, and 7 bases separated the two germline ends. CDR3 length: 15 residues. The CDR3 nucleotides read TGTGCCAGCAGCGTAGGACAGGTCTCCTACAATGAGCAGTTCTTC. Its protein is CASSVGQVSYNEQFF.

The chain employs TRBV3-1 (or the pseudogene TRBV3-2) and TRBJ2-7, with 16 bases fitting TRBD2. The length of the CDR3 is 16 residues. The germline gives CDR1 LGHDT, CDR2 YNNKEL (reference sequence). V lost 3 bases and J lost 7; bases outside the gene matches: 6. CDR3 bases: TGTGCCAGCAGCCAGGCGGGGACTAGCGGGAGGGGTGAGCAGTACTTC. Its translation is CASSQAGTSGRGEQYF.

The V call is TRBV18, the J call TRBJ1-5; maybe TRBD1 (6 bases). Germline V gene lookup returns CDR1 KGHSH and CDR2 LQKENI. The CDR3 contains 13 residues. V lost 2 bases to trimming and J lost 6 bases, with 8 bases between them. CDR3 amino acids: CASSPGGGQPQHF. CDR3 in DNA: TGTGCCAGCTCACCAGGGGGCGGTCAGCCCCAGCATTTT.

The chain uses TRBV10-3 and TRBJ2-5, with D perhaps TRBD1 or TRBD2 (5 bases each). Between the trimmed V and J ends, which lost 6 bases and 5 bases, there was a span of 16 bases. Germline CDR1 and CDR2: ENHRY and SYGVKD. The CDR3 totals 14 residues. CDR3 sequence (DNA): TGTGCCATCAGACCGGCTAGGGGCGGGGAGACCCAGTACTTC. Translating it yields CAIRPARGGETQYF.

This rearrangement joins TRBV28 to TRBJ2-3; TRBD2 aligns across 12 bases. The junction had 5 bases not matched to a gene; V was cut back by 6 bases and J by 4 bases. Germline lookup yields CDR1 MDHEN and CDR2 SYDVKM. The CDR3 length is 15 residues. For the CDR3, the DNA is TGTGCCAGCAGACCGACTAGCGGGAGCTCAGATACGCAGTATTTT. Its translation: CASRPTSGSSDTQYF.

This clone appeared a single time. The chain is built from TRBV19 and TRBJ2-1; D uncertain. V lost 5 bases, J lost 6 bases, and 17 bases lay in between. The CDR3 contains 15 residues. Per germline, CDR1 LNHDA and CDR2 SQIVND (reference sequence). CDR3 DNA sequence: TGTGCCAGTAGTTCCCCTAGTAATAACGGCAATGAGCAGTTCTTC. This codes for CASSSPSNNGNEQFF. The full variable domain, with the rest looked up from reference TRBV19 and TRBJ2-1, is DGGITQSPKYLFRKEGQNVTLSCEQNLNHDAMYWYRQDPGQGLRLIYYSQIVNDFQKGDIAEGYSVSREKKESFPLTVTSAQKNPTAFYLCASSSPSNNGNEQFFGPGTRLTVL.

This clone was counted a single time. V is TRBV18 and J is TRBJ2-2; weak D call: TRBD1 (5 bases). Germline CDR1 and CDR2: KGHSH and LQKENI. The CDR3 loop spans 17 amino acids. V lost 1 base to trimming and J lost 2 bases, with 14 bases between them. CDR3 in amino acids: CASSPQSGQGNTGELFF. The CDR3 region has the DNA TGTGCCAGCTCACCACAGTCCGGGCAGGGTAACACCGGGGAGCTGTTTTTT.

This clone has a single count. The V and J genes are TRBV5-1 and TRBJ1-6; no definite D call. The CDR3 runs to 12 residues. The V and J ends lost 1 base and 8 bases respectively, with 4 bases between them. Per the germline V gene, CDR1 is SGHRS and CDR2 is YFSETQ. CDR3 sequence reads: CASSLPDSPLHF. CDR3 DNA: TGCGCCAGCAGCTTGCCTGATTCACCCCTCCACTTT. Full variable domain (missing parts from reference TRBV5-1 and TRBJ1-6): KAGVTQTPRYLIKTRGQQVTLSCSPISGHRSVSWYQQTPGQGLQFLFEYFSETQRNKGNFPGRFSGRQFSNSRSEMNVSTLELGDSALYLCASSLPDSPLHFGNGTRLTVT.